This T cell receptor beta chain was identified during a study of patients and donors after allogeneic stem cell transplantation. Germline lookup yields CDR1 SNHLY and CDR2 FYNNEI. The length of the CDR3 is 13 residues. With 4 bases removed from V and 4 bases from J, the gap between germline ends came to 10 bases. TCRdb processed the RT-PCR reads anew with MiXCR; each CDR3 protein has one entry. The table includes about 4,200 distinct CDR3 sequences, about 17% detected once. The sequence derives from a human donor who was either an allogeneic HSCT recipient or a stem cell or donor lymphocyte infusion donor (not recorded which). It is not recorded whose cells these are; they may come from a transplant donor. Material for sequencing was blood, either unsorted or a sorted T cell fraction (not recorded which). This sequence joins TRBV2 and TRBJ1-2; D ambiguous. Here the CDR3 DNA reads TGTGCCAGCAGTGTAGTCCGATCCTATGGCTACACCTTC. The encoded protein is CASSVVRSYGYTF.